A selection of T cell receptor beta chains follows, all from one sample in a study of technical replicates of blood from a few donors. Data came from immunoSEQ multiplex PCR; TCRdb stores just in-frame clones and leaves some out. Of 60,000 to 65,000 clones in the sample, around 85% are singletons; the top ten hold about 5.1%. The sample comprised PBMCs. The source of these receptors is a human donor in good health. Some clones in this sample may be carry-over from other donors' samples. Each CDR3 is given with its conserved first and last residue. The D gene is left open where the match is weak. Expanded clones are given a class, and other clones once, few, many or no size at all.

J gene: TRBJ1-5
V gene: TRBV7-8
clone size: -
D gene: -
CDR3 protein: CASSLSPNQPQHF
CDR3 DNA: TGTGCCAGCAGCCTCTCCCCCAATCAGCCCCAGCATTTT

J gene: TRBJ1-3
V gene: TRBV7-3
clone size: -
D gene: -
CDR3 protein: CASSLTRDPGNTIYF
CDR3 DNA: TGTGCCAGCAGCTTAACGCGTGATCCTGGAAACACCATATATTTT

J gene: TRBJ2-7
V gene: TRBV30
clone size: -
D gene: -
CDR3 protein: CACSGEATPEQYF
CDR3 DNA: TGTGCCTGCTCAGGGGAAGCGACTCCCGAGCAGTACTTC

J gene: TRBJ2-3
V gene: TRBV4-2
clone size: -
D gene: TRBD2
CDR3 protein: CASSQDGGDTDTQYF
CDR3 DNA: TGTGCCAGCAGCCAGGACGGGGGGGACACAGATACGCAGTATTTT

J gene: TRBJ1-3
V gene: TRBV15
clone size: few
D gene: -
CDR3 protein: CATSRDYEGRDTIYF
CDR3 DNA: TGTGCCACCAGCAGAGATTATGAGGGCAGAGACACCATATATTTT

J gene: TRBJ1-1
V gene: TRBV7-9
clone size: -
D gene: -
CDR3 protein: CASSPPGSGDVAFF
CDR3 DNA: TGTGCCAGCAGCCCCCCGGGGTCAGGGGATGTAGCTTTCTTT

J gene: TRBJ1-2
V gene: TRBV5-1
clone size: once
D gene: -
CDR3 protein: CASSFGESYGYTF
CDR3 DNA: TGCGCCAGCAGCTTCGGAGAATCCTATGGCTACACCTTC

J gene: TRBJ1-1
V gene: TRBV4-1
clone size: -
D gene: -
CDR3 protein: CASSQDTGSDTEAFF
CDR3 DNA: TGCGCCAGCAGCCAAGATACCGGGTCGGACACTGAAGCTTTCTTT

J gene: TRBJ2-5
V gene: TRBV7-9
clone size: -
D gene: -
CDR3 protein: CASSSQETQYF
CDR3 DNA: TGTGCCAGCAGCTCACAAGAGACCCAGTACTTC

J gene: TRBJ2-3
V gene: TRBV11-2
clone size: -
D gene: -
CDR3 protein: CASRRSPGVSDTQYF
CDR3 DNA: TGTGCCAGCAGACGTAGCCCGGGAGTATCAGATACGCAGTATTTT

J gene: TRBJ2-5
V gene: TRBV6-6
clone size: -
D gene: TRBD2
CDR3 protein: CASSFERERETQYF
CDR3 DNA: TGTGCCAGCAGTTTCGAGCGGGAGAGGGAGACCCAGTACTTC

J gene: TRBJ2-2
V gene: TRBV18
clone size: once
D gene: -
CDR3 protein: CASSPRGAQGAAGELFF
CDR3 DNA: TGTGCCAGCTCACCAAGAGGGGCACAGGGAGCGGCCGGGGAGCTGTTTTTT

J gene: TRBJ2-5
V gene: TRBV6-5
clone size: -
D gene: TRBD2
CDR3 protein: CASNTLAGGGTQYF
CDR3 DNA: TGTGCCAGCAATACGCTAGCGGGTGGGGGGACCCAGTACTTC